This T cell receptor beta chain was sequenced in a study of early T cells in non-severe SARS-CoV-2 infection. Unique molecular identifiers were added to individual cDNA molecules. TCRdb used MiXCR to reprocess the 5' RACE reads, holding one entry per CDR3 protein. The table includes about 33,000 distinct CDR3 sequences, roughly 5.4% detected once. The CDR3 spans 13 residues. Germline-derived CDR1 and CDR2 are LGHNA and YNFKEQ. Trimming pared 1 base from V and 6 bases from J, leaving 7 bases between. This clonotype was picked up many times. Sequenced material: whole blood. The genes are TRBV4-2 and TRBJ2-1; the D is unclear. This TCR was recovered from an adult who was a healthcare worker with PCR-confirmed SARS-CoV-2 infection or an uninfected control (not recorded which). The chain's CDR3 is CASSQVGSNEQFF. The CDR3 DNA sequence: TGTGCCAGCAGCCAAGTGGGTAGCAATGAGCAGTTCTTC.